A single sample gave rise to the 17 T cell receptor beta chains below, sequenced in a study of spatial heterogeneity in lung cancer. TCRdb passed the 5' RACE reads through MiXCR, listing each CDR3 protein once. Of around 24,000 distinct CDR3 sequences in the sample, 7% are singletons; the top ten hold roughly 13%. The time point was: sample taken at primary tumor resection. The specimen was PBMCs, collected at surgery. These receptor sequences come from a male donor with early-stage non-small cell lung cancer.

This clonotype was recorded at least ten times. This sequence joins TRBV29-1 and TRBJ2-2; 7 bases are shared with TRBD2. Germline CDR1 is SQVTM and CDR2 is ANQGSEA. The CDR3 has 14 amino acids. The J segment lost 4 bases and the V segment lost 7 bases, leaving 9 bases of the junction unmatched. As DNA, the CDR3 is TGCAGCGCCTCAGCGGGACCGAGCACCGGGGAGCTGTTTTTT. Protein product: CSASAGPSTGELFF.

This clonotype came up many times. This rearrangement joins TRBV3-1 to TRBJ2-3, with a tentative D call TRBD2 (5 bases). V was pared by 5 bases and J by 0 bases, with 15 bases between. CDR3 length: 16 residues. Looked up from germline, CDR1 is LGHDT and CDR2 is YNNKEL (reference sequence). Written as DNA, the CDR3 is TGTGCCAGCAGCGGTCGTTTCGGGATTAGCACAGATACGCAGTATTTT. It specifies CASSGRFGISTDTQYF.

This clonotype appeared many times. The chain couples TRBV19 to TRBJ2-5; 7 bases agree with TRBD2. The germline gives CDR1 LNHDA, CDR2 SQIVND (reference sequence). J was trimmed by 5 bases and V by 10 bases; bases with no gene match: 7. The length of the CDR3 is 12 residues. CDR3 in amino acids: CATSGEGETQYF. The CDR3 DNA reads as TGTGCCACTTCTGGGGAGGGGGAGACCCAGTACTTC.

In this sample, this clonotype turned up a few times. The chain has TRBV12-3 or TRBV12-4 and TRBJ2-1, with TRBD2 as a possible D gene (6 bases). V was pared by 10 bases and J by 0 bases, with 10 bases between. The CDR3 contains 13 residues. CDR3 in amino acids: CATSSVSYNEQFF. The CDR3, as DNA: TGTGCCACCTCTAGCGTCTCCTACAATGAGCAGTTCTTC.

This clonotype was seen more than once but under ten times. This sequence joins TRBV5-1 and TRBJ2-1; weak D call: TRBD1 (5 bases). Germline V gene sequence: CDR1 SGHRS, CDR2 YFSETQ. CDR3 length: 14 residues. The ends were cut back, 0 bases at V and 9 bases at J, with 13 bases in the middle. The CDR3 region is CASSLGGRVPEQFF. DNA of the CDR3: TGCGCCAGCAGCTTGGGAGGCAGGGTTCCTGAGCAGTTCTTC.

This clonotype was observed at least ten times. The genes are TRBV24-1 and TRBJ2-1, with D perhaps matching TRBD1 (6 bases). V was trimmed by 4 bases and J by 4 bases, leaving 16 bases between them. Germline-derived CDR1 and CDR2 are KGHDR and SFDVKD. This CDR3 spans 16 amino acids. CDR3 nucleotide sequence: TGTGCCACCAGTGACCCAGTGGGCCAGGGGTACAATGAGCAGTTCTTC. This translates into CATSDPVGQGYNEQFF.

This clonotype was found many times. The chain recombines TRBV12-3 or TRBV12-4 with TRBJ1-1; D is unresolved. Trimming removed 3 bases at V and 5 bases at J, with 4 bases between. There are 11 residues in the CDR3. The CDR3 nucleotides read TGTGCCAGCAGTTTTGGGACTGAAGCTTTCTTT. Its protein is CASSFGTEAFF.

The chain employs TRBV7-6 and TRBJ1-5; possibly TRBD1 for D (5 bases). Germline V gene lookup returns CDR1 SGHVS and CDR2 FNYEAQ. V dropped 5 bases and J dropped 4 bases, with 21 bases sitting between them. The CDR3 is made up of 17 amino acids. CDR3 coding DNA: TGTGCCAGCAGCCGATTAGGAGCCCCGGCAGGGAATCAGCCCCAGCATTTT. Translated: CASSRLGAPAGNQPQHF.

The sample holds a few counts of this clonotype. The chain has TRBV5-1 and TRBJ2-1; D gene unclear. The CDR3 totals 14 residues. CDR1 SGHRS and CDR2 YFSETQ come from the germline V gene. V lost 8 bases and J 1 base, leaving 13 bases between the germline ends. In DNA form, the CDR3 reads TGCGCCAGTTCGAACACACATTCCTACAATGAGCAGTTCTTC. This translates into CASSNTHSYNEQFF.

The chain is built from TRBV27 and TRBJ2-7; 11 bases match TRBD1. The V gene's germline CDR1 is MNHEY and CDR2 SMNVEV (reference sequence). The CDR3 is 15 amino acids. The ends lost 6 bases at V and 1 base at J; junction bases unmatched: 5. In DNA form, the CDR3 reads TGTGCCAGCAGCACCCGGGACAGGGGGTCCTACGAGCAGTACTTC. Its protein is CASSTRDRGSYEQYF.

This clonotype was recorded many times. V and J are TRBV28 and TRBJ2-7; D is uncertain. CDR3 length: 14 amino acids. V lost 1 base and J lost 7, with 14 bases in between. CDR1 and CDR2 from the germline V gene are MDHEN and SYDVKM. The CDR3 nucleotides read TGTGCCAGCAGTTTATTGGCCAGCCTCGAGGAGCAGTACTTC. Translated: CASSLLASLEEQYF.

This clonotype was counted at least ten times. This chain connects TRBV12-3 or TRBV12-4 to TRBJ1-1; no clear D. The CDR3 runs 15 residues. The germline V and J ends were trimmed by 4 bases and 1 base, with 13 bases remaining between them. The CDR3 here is CASSSLDWANTEAFF. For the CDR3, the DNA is TGTGCCAGCAGTTCCCTCGACTGGGCGAACACTGAAGCTTTCTTT.

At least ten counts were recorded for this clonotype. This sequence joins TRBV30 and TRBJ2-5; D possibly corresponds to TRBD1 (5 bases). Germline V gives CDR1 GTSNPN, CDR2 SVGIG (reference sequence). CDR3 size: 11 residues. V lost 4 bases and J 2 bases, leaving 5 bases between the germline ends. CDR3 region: CAWTGQETQYF. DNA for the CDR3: TGTGCCTGGACAGGGCAAGAGACCCAGTACTTC.

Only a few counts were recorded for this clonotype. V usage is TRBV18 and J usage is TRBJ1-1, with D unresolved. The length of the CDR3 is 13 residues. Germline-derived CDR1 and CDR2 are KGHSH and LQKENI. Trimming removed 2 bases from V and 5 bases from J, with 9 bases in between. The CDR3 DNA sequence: TGTGCCAGCTCACCAATTGAGGTTACTGAAGCTTTCTTT. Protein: CASSPIEVTEAFF.

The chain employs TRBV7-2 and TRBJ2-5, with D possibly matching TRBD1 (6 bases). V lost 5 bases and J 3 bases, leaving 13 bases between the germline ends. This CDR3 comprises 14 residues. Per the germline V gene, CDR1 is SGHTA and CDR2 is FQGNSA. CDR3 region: CASSRLGAKETQYF. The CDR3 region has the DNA TGTGCCAGCAGCAGGTTGGGGGCTAAAGAGACCCAGTACTTC. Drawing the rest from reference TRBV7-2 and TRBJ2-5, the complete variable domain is GAGVSQSPSNKVTEKGKDVELRCDPISGHTALYWYRQSLGQGLEFLIYFQGNSAPDKSGLPSDRFSAERTGGSVSTLTIQRTQQEDSAVYLCASSRLGAKETQYFGPGTRLLVL.

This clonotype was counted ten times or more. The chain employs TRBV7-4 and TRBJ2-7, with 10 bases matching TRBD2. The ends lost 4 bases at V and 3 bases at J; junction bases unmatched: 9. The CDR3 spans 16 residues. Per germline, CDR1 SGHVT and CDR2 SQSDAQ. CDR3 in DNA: TGTGCCAGCAGCTACCTAGCGGGAGCCCACTGCTACGAGCAGTACTTC. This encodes CASSYLAGAHCYEQYF.

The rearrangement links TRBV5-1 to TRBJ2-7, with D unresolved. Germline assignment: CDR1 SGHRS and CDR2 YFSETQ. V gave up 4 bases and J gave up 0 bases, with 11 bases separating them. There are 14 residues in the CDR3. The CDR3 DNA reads TGCGCCAGCAGCCCTCAGACGAGCTCCTACGAGCAGTACTTC. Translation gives CASSPQTSSYEQYF. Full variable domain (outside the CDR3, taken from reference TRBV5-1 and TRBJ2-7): KAGVTQTPRYLIKTRGQQVTLSCSPISGHRSVSWYQQTPGQGLQFLFEYFSETQRNKGNFPGRFSGRQFSNSRSEMNVSTLELGDSALYLCASSPQTSSYEQYFGPGTRLTVT.